Below are 8 T cell receptor beta chains sequenced from a single sample in a study of patients and donors after allogeneic stem cell transplantation. TCRdb fed the RT-PCR reads into MiXCR, producing one record per CDR3 protein. Of about 400,000 distinct CDR3 sequences in the sample, around 16% were seen once. The sequenced sample was blood, either unsorted or a sorted T cell fraction (not recorded which). The receptors here all came from a human donor who was either an allogeneic HSCT recipient or a stem cell or donor lymphocyte infusion donor (not recorded which). It is not recorded whose cells these are; they may come from a transplant donor.

The chain has TRBV4-3 and TRBJ1-6; tentatively, D is TRBD1 (6 bases). The CDR3 runs 14 residues. V was clipped by 1 base and J by 13 bases, with 14 bases between them. Germline-derived CDR1 and CDR2 are LGHNA and YSLEER. CDR3 sequence reads: CASSQAKGGRPLHF. CDR3 nucleotide sequence: TGCGCCAGCAGCCAAGCAAAGGGGGGGCGGCCCCTCCACTTT.

The sample holds a few counts of this clonotype. The chain couples TRBV7-9 to TRBJ2-1; 8 nucleotides agree with TRBD2. Germline assignment: CDR1 SEHNR and CDR2 FQNEAQ (reference sequence). V lost 2 bases, J lost 4 bases, and 1 base stayed unmatched. This CDR3 is built from 14 residues. The CDR3 loop reads CASSLPSGYNEQFF. CDR3 DNA sequence: TGTGCCAGCAGCTTACCTAGCGGGTACAATGAGCAGTTCTTC.

This clonotype was picked up a small number of times. The chain combines TRBV20-1 with TRBJ1-2; 10 bases line up with TRBD1. Trimming removed 1 base from V and 7 bases from J; junction bases left unmatched: 9. The CDR3 has 15 residues. Germline lookup yields CDR1 DFQATT and CDR2 SNEGSKA (reference sequence). CDR3 residues: CSARVPRQGAGGYTF. As DNA, the CDR3 is TGCAGTGCTAGAGTCCCCCGACAGGGGGCGGGTGGCTACACCTTC.

This clonotype was detected once. Relative to the germline gene, one junction end is altered; a read error may explain this. The V call is TRBV20-1, the J call TRBJ2-1; the D is unclear. The CDR3 runs 13 residues. Germline-derived CDR1 and CDR2 are DFQATT and SNEGSKA (reference sequence). Written as DNA, the CDR3 is TGCAGTGCTAGAAGGCTAAGCTACGATGAGCAGTTCTTC. Translated: CSARRLSYDEQFF.

The V and J genes are TRBV9 and TRBJ2-7; 8 bases line up with TRBD2. The V and J ends lost 7 bases and 3 bases, in that order; junction bases with no gene match: 9. This CDR3 spans 14 amino acids. CDR1 is SGDLS and CDR2 is YYNGEE in the germline V gene. DNA for the CDR3: TGTGCCAGCTCACGGGCGGCGGGGGGCTACGAGCAGTACTTC. Its translation: CASSRAAGGYEQYF.

This rearrangement joins TRBV7-6 to TRBJ2-5; D unclear. This CDR3 region has 14 residues. V was cut by 4 bases and J by 2 bases, with 11 bases left in between. In germline, CDR1 is SGHVS, CDR2 FNYEAQ. CDR3 DNA: TGTGCCAGCAGCTCCTCATGGTCTCAAGAGACCCAGTACTTC. It is translated as CASSSSWSQETQYF.

The table lists this clonotype with many counts. J is TRBJ2-4 and V is TRBV29-1, with D perhaps matching TRBD1 (6 bases). Per the germline V gene, CDR1 is SQVTM and CDR2 is ANQGSEA. The CDR3 runs to 13 residues. The ends were cut back, 2 bases at V and 3 bases at J, with 8 bases in the middle. The CDR3 sequence: CSVETGNKNIQYF. CDR3 in DNA: TGCAGCGTTGAAACAGGGAACAAAAACATTCAGTACTTC.

In this sample, this clonotype turned up many times. The CDR3 sequence: CASSTFRTGGVGTQYF. The CDR3 bases are TGTGCCAGCAGTACCTTCCGGACAGGGGGCGTAGGGACCCAGTACTTC. This chain uses TRBV2 with TRBJ2-5; 11 bases agree with TRBD1. Trimming removed 5 bases from V and 7 bases from J; junction bases left unmatched: 12. The germline gives CDR1 SNHLY, CDR2 FYNNEI. This CDR3 spans 16 amino acids.